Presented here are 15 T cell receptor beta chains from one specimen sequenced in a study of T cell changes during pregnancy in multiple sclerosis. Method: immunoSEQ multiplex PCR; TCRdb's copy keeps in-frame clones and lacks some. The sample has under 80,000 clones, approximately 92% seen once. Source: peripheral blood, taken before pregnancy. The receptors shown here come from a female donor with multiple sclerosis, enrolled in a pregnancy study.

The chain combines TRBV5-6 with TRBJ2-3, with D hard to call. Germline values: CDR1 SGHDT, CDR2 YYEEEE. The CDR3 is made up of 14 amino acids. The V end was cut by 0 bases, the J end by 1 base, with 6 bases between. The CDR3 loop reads CASSLGLGTDTQYF. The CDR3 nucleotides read TGTGCCAGCAGCTTGGGGCTAGGCACAGATACGCAGTATTTT.

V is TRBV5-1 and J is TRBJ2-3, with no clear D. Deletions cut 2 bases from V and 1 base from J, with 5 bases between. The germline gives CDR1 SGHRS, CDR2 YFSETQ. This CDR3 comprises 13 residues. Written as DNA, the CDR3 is TGCGCCAGCAGCTTACCAGGCACAGATACGCAGTATTTT. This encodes CASSLPGTDTQYF.

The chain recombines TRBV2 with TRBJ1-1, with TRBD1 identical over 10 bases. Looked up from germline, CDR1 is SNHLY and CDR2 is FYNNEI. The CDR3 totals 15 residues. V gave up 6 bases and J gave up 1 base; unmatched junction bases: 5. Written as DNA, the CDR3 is TGTGCCAGCAGGAGACAGGGGGCCGGGAACACTGAAGCTTTCTTT. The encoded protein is CASRRQGAGNTEAFF.

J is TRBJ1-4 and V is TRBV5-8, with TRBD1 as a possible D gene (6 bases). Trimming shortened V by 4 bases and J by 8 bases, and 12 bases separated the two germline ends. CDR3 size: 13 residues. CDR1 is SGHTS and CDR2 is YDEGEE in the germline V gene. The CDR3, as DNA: TGTGCCAGCAGCGAAGGGGGTTCGGAAAAACTGTTTTTT. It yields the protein CASSEGGSEKLFF.

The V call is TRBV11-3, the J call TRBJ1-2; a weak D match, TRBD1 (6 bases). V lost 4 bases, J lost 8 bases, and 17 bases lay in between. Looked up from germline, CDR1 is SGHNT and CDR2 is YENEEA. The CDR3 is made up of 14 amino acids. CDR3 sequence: CASSSWTDLGGYTF. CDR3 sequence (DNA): TGTGCCAGCAGCTCCTGGACAGACTTGGGAGGCTACACCTTC.

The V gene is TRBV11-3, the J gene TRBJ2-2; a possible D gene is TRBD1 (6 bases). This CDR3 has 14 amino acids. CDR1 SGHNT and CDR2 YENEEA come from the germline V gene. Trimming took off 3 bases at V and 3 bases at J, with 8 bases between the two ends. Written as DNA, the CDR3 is TGTGCCAGCAGCTTGGGACACGACACCGGGGAGCTGTTTTTT. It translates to CASSLGHDTGELFF.

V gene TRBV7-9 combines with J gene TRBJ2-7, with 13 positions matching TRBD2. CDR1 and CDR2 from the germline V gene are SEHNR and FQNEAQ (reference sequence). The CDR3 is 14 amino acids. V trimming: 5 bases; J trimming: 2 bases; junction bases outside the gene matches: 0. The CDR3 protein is CASSGTSGAYEQYF. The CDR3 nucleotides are TGTGCCAGCAGCGGGACTAGCGGGGCCTACGAGCAGTACTTC.

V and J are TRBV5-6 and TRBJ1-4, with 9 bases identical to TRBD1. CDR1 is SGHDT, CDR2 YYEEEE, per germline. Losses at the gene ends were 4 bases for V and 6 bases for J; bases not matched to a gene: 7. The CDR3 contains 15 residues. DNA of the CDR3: TGTGCCAGCAGCGCGGGACAGGGCCTGGATGAAAAACTGTTTTTT. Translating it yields CASSAGQGLDEKLFF.

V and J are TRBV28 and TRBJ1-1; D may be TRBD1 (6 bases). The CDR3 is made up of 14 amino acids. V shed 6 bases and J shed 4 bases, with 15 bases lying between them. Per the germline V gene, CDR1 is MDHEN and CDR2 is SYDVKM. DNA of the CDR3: TGTGCCAGCAGCCTTAACAGGGACCTCACTGAAGCTTTCTTT. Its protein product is CASSLNRDLTEAFF.

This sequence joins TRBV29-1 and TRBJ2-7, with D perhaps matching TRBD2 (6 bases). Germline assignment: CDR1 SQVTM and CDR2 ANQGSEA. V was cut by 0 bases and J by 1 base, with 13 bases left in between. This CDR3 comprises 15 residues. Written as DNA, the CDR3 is TGCAGCGTTGAAGACCCCGGGACTGGTTCCTACGAGCAGTACTTC. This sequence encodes CSVEDPGTGSYEQYF.

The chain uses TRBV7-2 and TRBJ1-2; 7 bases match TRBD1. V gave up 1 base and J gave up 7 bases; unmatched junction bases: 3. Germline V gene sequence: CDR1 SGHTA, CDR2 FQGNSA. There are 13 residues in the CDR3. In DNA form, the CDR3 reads TGTGCCAGCAGCTTAGGACAGGGAGGTGGCTACACCTTC. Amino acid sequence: CASSLGQGGGYTF.

CDR3 DNA sequence: TGTGCCATCAGACAGGGACAGCTAAACACTGAAGCTTTCTTT. This translates into CAIRQGQLNTEAFF. The gene calls are TRBV10-3 and TRBJ1-1; 7 bases map to TRBD1. V trimming: 6 bases; J trimming: 2 bases; junction bases outside the gene matches: 6. Per the germline V gene, CDR1 is ENHRY and CDR2 is SYGVKD. The CDR3 totals 14 residues.

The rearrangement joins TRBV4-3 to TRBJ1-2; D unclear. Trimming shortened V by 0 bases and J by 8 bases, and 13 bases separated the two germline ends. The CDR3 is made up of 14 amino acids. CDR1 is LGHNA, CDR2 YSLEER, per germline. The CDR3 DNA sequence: TGCGCCAGCAGCCAAGATCTCCAGGTTGGCGGCTACACCTTC. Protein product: CASSQDLQVGGYTF.

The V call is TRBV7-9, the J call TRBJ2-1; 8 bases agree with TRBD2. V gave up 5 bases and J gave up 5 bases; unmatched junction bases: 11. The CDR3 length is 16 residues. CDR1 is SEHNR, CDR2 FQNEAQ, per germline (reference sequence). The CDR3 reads CASSLLASGRNNEQFF. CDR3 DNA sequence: TGTGCCAGCAGCCTGCTTGCGAGCGGGAGAAACAATGAGCAGTTCTTC.

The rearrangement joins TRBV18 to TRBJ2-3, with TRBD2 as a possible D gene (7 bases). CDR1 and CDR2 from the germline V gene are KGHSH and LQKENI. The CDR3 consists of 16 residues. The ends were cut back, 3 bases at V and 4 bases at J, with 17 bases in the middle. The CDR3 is CASSPELARGADTQYF. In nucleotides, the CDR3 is TGTGCCAGCTCACCCGAACTAGCGAGGGGGGCAGATACGCAGTATTTT.